This TCR beta chain is drawn from a study of T-cell reconstitution after alpha-beta-depleted transplantation in children. CDR1 is MNHEY and CDR2 is SMNVEV in the germline V gene (reference sequence). V trimming: 3 bases; J trimming: 1 base; junction bases outside the gene matches: 10. The length of the CDR3 is 17 residues. Unique molecular identifiers were incorporated into the prepared TCRbeta library. From the PCR reads, TCRdb called clonotypes with MiXCR, one entry per CDR3 protein. In the table there are 250,000 to 300,000 distinct CDR3 sequences, approximately 7.3% of which are singletons. Study-wide points: Some patients' high day-60 TCRbeta diversity was traced to surviving recipient T cells and thymic progenitors. Where alpha-beta T cells came from about two months after transplant was reportedly several hundred expanded graft clones. T-cell numbers and diversity, one year after transplant, stemmed largely from T cells that were newly produced.

The sample holds many counts of this clonotype. Its specificity is not known. This chain uses TRBV27 with TRBJ2-5, with 8 bases that match TRBD1. The clonotype comes from a female patient aged 2-9 years who had a stem cell transplant for Fanconi anemia, so the T cells may come from the graft donor. Material: peripheral blood, obtained 360 days after TCRalphabeta/CD19-depleted stem cell transplant. The CDR3 coding sequence is TGTGCCAGCAGTTTGAGAGGACAGGGAAGTGGCCAAGAGACCCAGTACTTC. It is translated as CASSLRGQGSGQETQYF.